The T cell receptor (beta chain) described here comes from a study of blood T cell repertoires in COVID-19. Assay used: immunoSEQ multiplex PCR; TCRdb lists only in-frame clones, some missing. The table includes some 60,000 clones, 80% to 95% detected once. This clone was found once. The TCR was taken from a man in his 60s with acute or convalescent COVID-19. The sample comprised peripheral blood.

CDR3: CASSLDGSYEQYF. CDR3 coding DNA: TGTGCCAGCAGTTTAGACGGTTCCTACGAGCAGTACTTC. The chain has TRBV12-3 or TRBV12-4 and TRBJ2-7, with D unresolved. V shed 1 base and J shed 1 base, with 5 bases lying between them. The CDR3 totals 13 residues.